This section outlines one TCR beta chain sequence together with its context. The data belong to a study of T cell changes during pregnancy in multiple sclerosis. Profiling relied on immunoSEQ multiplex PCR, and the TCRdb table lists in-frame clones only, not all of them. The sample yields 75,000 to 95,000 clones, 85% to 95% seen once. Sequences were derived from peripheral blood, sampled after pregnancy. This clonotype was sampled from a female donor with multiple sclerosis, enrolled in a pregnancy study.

CDR3 sequence reads: CASSEIASGDTGELFF. CDR3 sequence (DNA): TGTGCCAGCAGTGAAATAGCTAGCGGGGACACCGGGGAGCTGTTTTTT. The chain joins TRBV2 to TRBJ2-2; 9 bases agree with TRBD2. V was pared by 2 bases and J by 3 bases, with 4 bases of the junction left unmatched. This CDR3 comprises 16 residues. Per germline, CDR1 SNHLY and CDR2 FYNNEI.